The clone carrying this T cell receptor (beta chain) came up a few times. This CDR3 is built from 14 residues. Trimming stripped 2 bases from V and 9 bases from J, with 11 bases between. In germline, CDR1 is MNHEY, CDR2 SMNVEV (reference sequence). These data originate in a study of chemoradiotherapy in HPV16-positive cancers. TCRdb's table, derived via immunoSEQ multiplex PCR, lists solely in-frame clones and lacks some. The top ten hold about 5% of the sample, which has tens of thousands of clones, roughly 90% seen once. This specimen was blood, taken from a patient who underwent chemoradiotherapy. The chain has TRBV27 and TRBJ1-6, with a possible D match to TRBD1 (5 bases). This TCR was sampled from a human donor with HPV-associated anogenital cancer. In nucleotides, the CDR3 is TGTGCCAGCAGTTTACTCGGGGGTGGTTCACCCCTCCACTTT. Amino acids: CASSLLGGGSPLHF.